Ten or more counts support the clone carrying this T cell receptor beta chain. This entry comes from a study of CD8 T cells in ankylosing spondylitis. This CDR3 region has 14 residues. Germline CDR1 and CDR2: SGHRS and YFSETQ. Trimming cost V 5 bases and J 2 bases, with 13 bases left between them. TCRdb re-derived calls from the 5' RACE reads in MiXCR, one entry per CDR3 protein. Counted here are 200,000 to 300,000 distinct CDR3 sequences, about 10% occurring once; the ten biggest clones make up about 2.8%. Sequencing input: blood, either unsorted or a sorted T cell fraction (not recorded which). The V gene is TRBV5-1, the J gene TRBJ2-5; a possible D gene is TRBD2 (7 bases). The receptor comes from a male donor with ankylosing spondylitis or in good health (not recorded which). CDR3 protein: CASSYRGGQETQYF. Written as DNA, the CDR3 is TGCGCCAGCAGTTATAGGGGGGGGCAAGAGACCCAGTACTTC.